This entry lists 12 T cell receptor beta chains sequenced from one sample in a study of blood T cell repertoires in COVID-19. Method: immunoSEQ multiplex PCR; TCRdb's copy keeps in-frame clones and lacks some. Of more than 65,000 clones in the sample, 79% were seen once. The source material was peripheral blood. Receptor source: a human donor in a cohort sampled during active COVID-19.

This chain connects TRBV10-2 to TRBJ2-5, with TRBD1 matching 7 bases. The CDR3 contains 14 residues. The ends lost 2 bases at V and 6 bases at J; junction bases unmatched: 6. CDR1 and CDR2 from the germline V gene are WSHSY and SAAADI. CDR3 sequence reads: CASSEPGTAQTQYF. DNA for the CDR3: TGCGCCAGCAGTGAGCCCGGGACAGCCCAGACCCAGTACTTC.

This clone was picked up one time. The CDR3 reads CASSQGYEQYF. CDR3 DNA: TGTGCCAGCAGCCAGGGTTACGAGCAGTACTTC. The V and J genes are TRBV5-4 and TRBJ2-7, with TRBD1 as a possible D gene (5 bases). The CDR3 runs to 11 residues. The V end was cut by 4 bases, the J end by 4 bases, with 6 bases between. CDR1 is SGHNT and CDR2 is YYREEE in the germline V gene (reference sequence). Combining the CDR3 with reference TRBV5-4 and TRBJ2-7 gives the whole variable domain ETGVTQSPTHLIKTRGQQVTLRCSSQSGHNTVSWYQQALGQGPQFIFQYYREEENGRGNFPPRFSGLQFPNYSSELNVNALELDDSALYLCASSQGYEQYFGPGTRLTVT.

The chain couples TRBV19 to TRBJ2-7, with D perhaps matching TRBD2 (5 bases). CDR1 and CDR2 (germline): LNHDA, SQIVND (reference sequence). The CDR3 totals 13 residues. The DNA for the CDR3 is TGTGCAACTGGGCGGGCTGACTCCTACGAGCAGTACTTC. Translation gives CATGRADSYEQYF.

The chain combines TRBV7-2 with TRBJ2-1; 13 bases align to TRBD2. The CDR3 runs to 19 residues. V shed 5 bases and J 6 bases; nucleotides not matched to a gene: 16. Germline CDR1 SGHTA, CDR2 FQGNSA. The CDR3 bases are TGTGCCAGCAGCCCTTGGACTAGCGGGAGTATATTAGGTGGCAATGAGCAGTTCTTC. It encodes CASSPWTSGSILGGNEQFF.

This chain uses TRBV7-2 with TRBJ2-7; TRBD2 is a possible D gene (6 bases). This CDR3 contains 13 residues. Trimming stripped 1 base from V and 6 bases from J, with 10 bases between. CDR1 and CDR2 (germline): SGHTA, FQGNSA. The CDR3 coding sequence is TGTGCCAGCAGCTTAGGTGGGGGAGGCGAGCAGTACTTC. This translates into CASSLGGGGEQYF.

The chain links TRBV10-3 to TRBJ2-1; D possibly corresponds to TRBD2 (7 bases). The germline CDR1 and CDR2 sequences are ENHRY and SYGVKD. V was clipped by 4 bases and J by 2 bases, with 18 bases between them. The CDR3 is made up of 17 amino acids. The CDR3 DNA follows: TGTGCCATCAGTGGGGGGCTAGCGGCACCCCCCTACAATGAGCAGTTCTTC. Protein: CAISGGLAAPPYNEQFF.

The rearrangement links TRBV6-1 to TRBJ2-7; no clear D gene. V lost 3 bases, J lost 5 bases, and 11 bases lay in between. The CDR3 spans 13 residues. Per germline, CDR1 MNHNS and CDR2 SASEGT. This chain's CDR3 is CASSDMGLHEQYF. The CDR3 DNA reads TGTGCCAGCAGTGATATGGGCTTGCACGAGCAGTACTTC.

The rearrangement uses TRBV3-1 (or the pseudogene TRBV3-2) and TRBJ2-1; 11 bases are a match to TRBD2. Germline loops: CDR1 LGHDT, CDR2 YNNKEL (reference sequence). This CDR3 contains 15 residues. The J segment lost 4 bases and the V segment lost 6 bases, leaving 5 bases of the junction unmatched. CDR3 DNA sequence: TGTGCCAGCAGTACCGGGACTAGCGGTTACAATGAGCAGTTCTTC. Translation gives CASSTGTSGYNEQFF.

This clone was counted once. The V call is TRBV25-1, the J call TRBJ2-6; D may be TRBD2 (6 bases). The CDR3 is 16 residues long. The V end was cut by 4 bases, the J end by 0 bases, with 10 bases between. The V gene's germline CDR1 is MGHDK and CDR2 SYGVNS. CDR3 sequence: CASSVSGVSGANVLTF. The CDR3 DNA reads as TGTGCCAGCAGTGTTTCGGGAGTCTCTGGGGCCAACGTCCTGACTTTC.

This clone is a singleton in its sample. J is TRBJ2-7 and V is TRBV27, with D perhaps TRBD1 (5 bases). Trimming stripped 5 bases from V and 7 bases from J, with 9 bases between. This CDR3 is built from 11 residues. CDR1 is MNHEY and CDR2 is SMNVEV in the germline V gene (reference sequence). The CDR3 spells CASSTQGEQYF. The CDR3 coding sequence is TGTGCCAGCAGTACCCAGGGAGAGCAGTACTTC.

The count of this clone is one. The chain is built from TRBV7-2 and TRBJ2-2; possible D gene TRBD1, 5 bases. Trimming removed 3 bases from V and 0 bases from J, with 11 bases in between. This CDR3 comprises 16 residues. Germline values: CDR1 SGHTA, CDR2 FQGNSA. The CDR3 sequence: CASSLAGRANTGELFF. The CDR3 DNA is TGTGCCAGCAGCTTGGCAGGGCGCGCGAACACCGGGGAGCTGTTTTTT.

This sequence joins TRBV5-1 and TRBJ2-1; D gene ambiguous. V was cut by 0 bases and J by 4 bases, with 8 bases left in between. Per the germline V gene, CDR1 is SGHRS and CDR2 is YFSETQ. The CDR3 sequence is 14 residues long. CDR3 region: CASSLGQEYNEQFF. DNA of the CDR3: TGCGCCAGCAGCTTGGGGCAGGAATACAATGAGCAGTTCTTC.